This T cell receptor beta chain was profiled in a study of blood T cells in healthy people across ages. Study observations and caveats: Naive T cell percentage showed a strong correlation with TCR beta diversity. Diversity estimates from one million T cells were considered underestimates.

In its sample, this clonotype was seen many times. Its antigen is as yet unknown. The authors isolated at least 6.5 million PBMCs per sample. Germline V gene data show CDR1 as SGHAT and CDR2 as FQNNGV. Deletions cut 1 base from V and 4 bases from J, with 7 bases between. This CDR3 has 13 amino acids. It was with a sample-barcoded 5' primer and a J-beta primer mix that a second PCR of roughly 7 to 12 cycles was run. TCRdb re-called the 5' RACE reads with MiXCR, one entry per CDR3 protein. Among about 570,000 distinct CDR3 sequences listed, 27% were seen once. The sequenced material came from blood. V gene TRBV11-2 combines with J gene TRBJ1-1; D ambiguous. The TCR sequence derives from a woman in her sixties or seventies in good health. The CDR3 reads CASSLGAGTEAFF. The CDR3 bases are TGTGCCAGCAGCTTAGGGGCAGGCACTGAAGCTTTCTTT.